These 31 T cell receptor beta chains originate from one sample sequenced in a study of blood T cell repertoires in COVID-19. Assay used: immunoSEQ multiplex PCR; TCRdb lists only in-frame clones, some missing. The top ten clones hold around 24% of a sample with about 190,000 clones, 75% to 80% of them seen once. The source material was peripheral blood. The receptor set was obtained from a woman in her sixties or seventies with acute or convalescent COVID-19.

This clone showed up just a few times. V gene TRBV6-6 combines with J gene TRBJ2-1; 7 bases agree with TRBD1. The CDR3 sequence is 14 residues long. The germline gives CDR1 MNHNY, CDR2 SVGAGI (reference sequence). V lost 0 bases, J lost 9 bases, and 5 bases stayed unmatched. The DNA for the CDR3 is TGTGCCAGCAGTTACTCTCGAGGGGGCAGTGAGCAGTTCTTC. Amino acids: CASSYSRGGSEQFF.

As DNA, the CDR3 is TGTGCCAGTGGCAACATAGGGGAACAAGAGACCCAGTACTTC. The encoded protein is CASGNIGEQETQYF. The chain recombines TRBV19 with TRBJ2-5, with D maybe TRBD1 (5 bases). Per germline, CDR1 LNHDA and CDR2 SQIVND (reference sequence). This CDR3 region has 14 residues. V lost 8 bases, J lost 2 bases, and 15 bases lay in between.

The chain joins TRBV5-1 to TRBJ2-1; TRBD2 matches at 8 bases. Germline CDR1 reads SGHRS; CDR2 reads YFSETQ. J was trimmed by 3 bases and V by 3 bases; bases with no gene match: 11. This CDR3 has 17 amino acids. For the CDR3, the DNA is TGCGCCAGCAGCTCGGGACTAGTCAACTCGAACTACAATGAGCAGTTCTTC. This sequence encodes CASSSGLVNSNYNEQFF.

As DNA, the CDR3 is TGCAGTGCGACAGGGGGCCCTGAAGCTTTCTTT. Translated: CSATGGPEAFF. This chain connects TRBV20-1 to TRBJ1-1; 10 bases align to TRBD1. The ends lost 6 bases at V and 6 bases at J; junction bases unmatched: 1. The CDR3 totals 11 residues. CDR1 is DFQATT, CDR2 SNEGSKA, per germline (reference sequence).

This clone was seen a handful of times. The chain combines TRBV5-4 with TRBJ1-2; D may be TRBD1 (6 bases). The CDR3 has 13 residues. Germline CDR1 SGHNT, CDR2 YYREEE (reference sequence). The V end was cut by 4 bases, the J end by 8 bases, with 15 bases between. The CDR3 nucleotides are TGTGCCAGCAGCCGGACAGACACGGGGGGCTACACCTTC. Protein: CASSRTDTGGYTF.

The gene calls are TRBV19 and TRBJ1-5, with D possibly being TRBD1 (6 bases). Germline CDR1 reads LNHDA; CDR2 reads SQIVND (reference sequence). Trimming took off 5 bases at V and 9 bases at J, with 14 bases between the two ends. CDR3 length: 13 amino acids. The DNA for the CDR3 is TGTGCCAGTAGTGAACAGGGCCCGGGGCCCCAGCATTTT. Residues: CASSEQGPGPQHF.

This sequence joins TRBV30 and TRBJ1-2, with D possibly being TRBD1 (5 bases). There are 13 residues in the CDR3. V shed 0 bases and J shed 1 base, with 6 bases lying between them. In germline, CDR1 is GTSNPN, CDR2 SVGIG (reference sequence). CDR3 residues: CAWSVQVNYGYTF. The CDR3 nucleotides read TGTGCCTGGAGTGTACAGGTTAACTATGGCTACACCTTC.

This clone was seen a single time. CDR3 coding DNA: TGTGCCAGCAGCTTTTCCCGGGACTTCTACAATGAGCAGTTCTTC. As protein: CASSFSRDFYNEQFF. The rearrangement joins TRBV5-8 to TRBJ2-1; the D gene is possibly TRBD2 (6 bases). The V end was cut by 2 bases, the J end by 3 bases, with 12 bases between. CDR3 size: 15 residues. CDR1 is SGHTS and CDR2 is YDEGEE in the germline V gene.

The chain carries TRBV19 and TRBJ1-6; D is uncertain. V was shortened by 6 bases and J by 10 bases, with 16 bases between the two germline ends. This CDR3 spans 14 amino acids. CDR1 LNHDA and CDR2 SQIVND come from the germline V gene (reference sequence). CDR3 DNA: TGTGCCAGTAGGGAGGCGACCGGAGGGTCACCCCTCCACTTT. Translation gives CASREATGGSPLHF.

This chain uses TRBV3-1 (or the pseudogene TRBV3-2) with TRBJ2-7, with a possible D match to TRBD2 (6 bases). The germline V and J ends were trimmed by 5 bases and 6 bases, with 14 bases remaining between them. CDR1 and CDR2 (germline): LGHDT, YNNKEL (reference sequence). The CDR3 has 13 residues. The CDR3 DNA sequence: TGTGCCAGCAGCAAGAGGCGGGACTTCGAGCAGTACTTC. It translates to CASSKRRDFEQYF.

This clone was detected ten times or more. This chain uses TRBV29-1 with TRBJ1-2; TRBD1 matches 7 bases. Germline V CDR1 and CDR2: SQVTM, ANQGSEA. Trimming removed 7 bases from V and 3 bases from J; junction bases left unmatched: 8. This CDR3 has 13 amino acids. CDR3: CSAKAGGYYGYTF. CDR3 sequence (DNA): TGCAGCGCTAAAGCAGGGGGTTACTATGGCTACACCTTC. Based on the CDR3 plus reference TRBV29-1 and TRBJ1-2, the full variable domain is SAVISQKPSRDICQRGTSLTIQCQVDSQVTMMFWYRQQPGQSLTLIATANQGSEATYESGFVIDKFPISRPNLTFSTLTVSNMSPEDSSIYLCSAKAGGYYGYTFGSGTRLTVV.

This sequence joins TRBV19 and TRBJ1-1, with 8 positions matching TRBD1. There are 14 residues in the CDR3. Germline V CDR1 and CDR2: LNHDA, SQIVND (reference sequence). V dropped 6 bases and J dropped 8; count of bases not matched to a gene: 11. As DNA, the CDR3 is TGTGCCAGTAGATCCAGGGGGCCCGAGACGGAAGCTTTCTTT. This sequence encodes CASRSRGPETEAFF.

The rearrangement uses TRBV11-3 and TRBJ2-7, with a tentative D call TRBD1 (6 bases). V was cut by 5 bases and J by 5 bases, with 13 bases left in between. This CDR3 is 13 amino acids long. Germline-derived CDR1 and CDR2 are SGHNT and YENEEA. CDR3 sequence (DNA): TGTGCCAGCAGCCCTACAGGGAGTCACGAGCAGTACTTC. It encodes CASSPTGSHEQYF.

This clone turned up a few times. The V and J genes are TRBV29-1 and TRBJ1-5; D unclear. The CDR3 consists of 13 residues. Germline CDR1 and CDR2: SQVTM and ANQGSEA. The V end was cut by 1 base, the J end by 4 bases, with 8 bases between. CDR3 sequence (DNA): TGCAGCGTTGAAGTAGTGAGGAATCAGCCCCAGCATTTT. It encodes CSVEVVRNQPQHF.

This rearrangement joins TRBV30 to TRBJ2-4, with 7 nucleotides matching TRBD2. This CDR3 region has 14 residues. CDR1 is GTSNPN and CDR2 is SVGIG in the germline V gene (reference sequence). Unmatched junction bases numbered 7, after V lost 0 bases and J lost 8 bases. CDR3 loop: CAWSVGLGGDIQYF. As DNA, the CDR3 is TGTGCCTGGAGTGTAGGTTTGGGGGGGGACATTCAGTACTTC.

The chain carries TRBV6-1 and TRBJ2-7; TRBD2 aligns across 9 bases. CDR3 length equals 16 residues. J gave up 3 bases and V 2 bases, and 8 bases lay outside the gene matches. The V gene's germline CDR1 is MNHNS and CDR2 SASEGT. Written as DNA, the CDR3 is TGTGCCAGCAGTGAAACTCTAGCGGGGTCTCACTACGAGCAGTACTTC. This translates into CASSETLAGSHYEQYF.

The genes are TRBV3-1 (or the pseudogene TRBV3-2) and TRBJ2-7; TRBD1 matches at 7 bases. Germline CDR1 LGHDT, CDR2 YNNKEL (reference sequence). The CDR3 consists of 15 residues. The junction had 5 bases not matched to a gene; V was cut back by 0 bases and J by 3 bases. Here the CDR3 DNA reads TGTGCCAGCAGCCAAGACCCGGGACAGAGCTACGAGCAGTACTTC. It encodes CASSQDPGQSYEQYF.

The rearrangement joins TRBV29-1 to TRBJ1-1; unclear D gene. This CDR3 is built from 12 residues. V was trimmed by 6 bases and J by 10 bases, leaving 18 bases between them. CDR1 is SQVTM, CDR2 ANQGSEA, per germline. CDR3 in DNA: TGCAGCGTCGGGAGTGGAGGGCGAGGAGCTTTCTTT. Translating gives CSVGSGGRGAFF.

This clone was observed a few times. V and J are TRBV7-3 and TRBJ2-3; 14 bases line up with TRBD2. The CDR3 contains 17 residues. The V and J ends lost 5 bases and 9 bases, in that order; junction bases with no gene match: 13. Germline V gene lookup returns CDR1 SGHTA and CDR2 FQGTGA. The CDR3 nucleotides are TGTGCCAGCAGCGCGGGGACTAGCGGGGGATCACAGATAACGCAGTATTTT. Amino acids: CASSAGTSGGSQITQYF.

The chain couples TRBV19 to TRBJ1-5, with D perhaps TRBD1 (6 bases). Germline lookup yields CDR1 LNHDA and CDR2 SQIVND (reference sequence). Trimming removed 4 bases from V and 0 bases from J, with 13 bases in between. This CDR3 is built from 16 residues. This CDR3 reads CASSSREGDSNQPQHF. For the CDR3, the DNA is TGTGCCAGTAGTAGCAGGGAGGGGGATAGCAATCAGCCCCAGCATTTT.

Only a few counts were recorded for this clone. The genes are TRBV4-1 and TRBJ2-7; the D gene is possibly TRBD1 (6 bases). The length of the CDR3 is 15 residues. The V and J ends lost 4 bases and 1 base respectively, with 14 bases between them. From germline, CDR1 is MGHRA and CDR2 YSYEKL. The CDR3 here is CASSLETRGSYEQYF. The CDR3 nucleotides are TGCGCCAGCAGCCTCGAAACCAGGGGTTCCTACGAGCAGTACTTC.

The genes are TRBV5-8 and TRBJ2-7; TRBD2 matches 9 bases. V lost 2 bases to trimming and J lost 4 bases; unmatched junction nucleotides: 1. The CDR3 loop spans 13 amino acids. Germline lookup yields CDR1 SGHTS and CDR2 YDEGEE. Here the CDR3 reads CASSLTSGYEQYF. The CDR3 bases are TGTGCCAGCAGCTTAACTAGCGGGTACGAGCAGTACTTC.

The rearrangement joins TRBV9 to TRBJ2-5, with 8 nucleotides matching TRBD2. CDR1 is SGDLS, CDR2 YYNGEE, per germline. V was clipped by 0 bases and J by 5 bases; unmatched bases: 12. The CDR3 consists of 17 residues. For the CDR3, the DNA is TGTGCCAGCAGCGTAGCTGGTTCACGGGAGGGCTTTGAGACCCAGTACTTC. Translated: CASSVAGSREGFETQYF.

The V call is TRBV6-6, the J call TRBJ2-1; 7 nucleotides line up with TRBD2. V shed 9 bases, J shed 4 bases, and the junction held 9 bases outside the gene matches. The CDR3 has 14 residues. CDR1 is MNHNY, CDR2 SVGAGI, per germline (reference sequence). The CDR3, as DNA: TGTGCCAGTTCCCGTGGAGCGGGATACAATGAGCAGTTCTTC. It codes for CASSRGAGYNEQFF.

The chain links TRBV24-1 to TRBJ2-3; TRBD2 matches at 7 bases. This CDR3 is 16 amino acids long. Germline V gives CDR1 KGHDR, CDR2 SFDVKD. Germline trimming cut 0 bases from V and 0 bases from J; bases unmatched to any gene: 2. The CDR3 here is CATSDLASGSTDTQYF. Written as DNA, the CDR3 is TGTGCCACCAGTGATTTGGCTAGCGGTAGCACAGATACGCAGTATTTT.

V gene TRBV24-1 combines with J gene TRBJ1-5; tentative D call: TRBD1 (5 bases). Germline lookup yields CDR1 KGHDR and CDR2 SFDVKD. V lost 5 bases, J lost 4 bases, and 5 bases lay in between. The CDR3 length is 12 residues. Here the CDR3 DNA reads TGTGCCACCAGTGCAGGGAATCAGCCCCAGCATTTT. Protein: CATSAGNQPQHF.

This chain uses TRBV11-1 with TRBJ2-7, with D possibly being TRBD2 (5 bases). CDR1 and CDR2 from the germline V gene are SGHAT and FQDESV (reference sequence). V lost 5 bases and J lost 4, with 12 bases in between. This CDR3 is 13 amino acids long. The CDR3 reads CASSPPTTYEQYF. CDR3 DNA sequence: TGTGCCAGCAGCCCTCCGACTACGTACGAGCAGTACTTC.

The gene calls are TRBV19 and TRBJ1-1; D is unclear. Germline CDR1 is LNHDA and CDR2 is SQIVND (reference sequence). Trimming took off 7 bases at V and 4 bases at J, with 13 bases between the two ends. The length of the CDR3 is 13 residues. The DNA of the CDR3 is TGTGCCAGTACAAAGGCCAGAGGCACTGAAGCTTTCTTT. As protein: CASTKARGTEAFF.

This clone was detected ten times or more. This chain uses TRBV28 with TRBJ1-5, with D possibly being TRBD1 (6 bases). Per the germline V gene, CDR1 is MDHEN and CDR2 is SYDVKM. Trimming cost V 6 bases and J 4 bases, with 13 bases left between them. The CDR3 is made up of 14 amino acids. CDR3 protein: CASRGGQRNQPQHF. As DNA, the CDR3 is TGTGCCAGCAGGGGTGGACAGAGGAATCAGCCCCAGCATTTT.

The chain is built from TRBV6-6 and TRBJ2-7; tentative D call: TRBD1 (6 bases). This CDR3 comprises 12 residues. The ends were cut back, 5 bases at V and 6 bases at J, with 11 bases in the middle. Germline lookup yields CDR1 MNHNY and CDR2 SVGAGI (reference sequence). CDR3 bases: TGTGCCAGCAGTACCCCAGGGGTCGAGCAGTACTTC. Protein product: CASSTPGVEQYF.

V is TRBV13 and J is TRBJ1-2, with 9 bases matching TRBD1. Per germline, CDR1 PRHDT and CDR2 FYEKMQ (reference sequence). CDR3 length: 14 residues. The junction had 9 bases not matched to a gene; V was cut back by 5 bases and J by 8 bases. CDR3 coding DNA: TGTGCCAGCAGCACCCGGGACAGGGTTGGCGGCTACACCTTC. Translated: CASSTRDRVGGYTF. The full variable domain, rest sourced from reference TRBV13 and TRBJ1-2, is AAGVIQSPRHLIKEKRETATLKCYPIPRHDTVYWYQQGPGQDPQFLISFYEKMQSDKGSIPDRFSAQQFSDYHSELNMSSLELGDSALYFCASSTRDRVGGYTFGSGTRLTVV.